Detailed here is one T cell receptor (beta chain). Its antigen remains unknown. The CDR3 length is 17 residues. V was shortened by 7 bases and J by 5 bases, with 22 bases between the two germline ends. The V gene's germline CDR1 is SGHRS and CDR2 YFSETQ. The data are from a study of shared clonotypes between healthy human individuals. Study-wide findings and caveats: Naive subsets usually exceeded memory subsets in estimated richness. The study found lower generation probabilities in non-shared clonotypes than in those shared by all four donors.

HIV-negative, healthy adults without recent acute infections or vaccinations were the donors. An approximately 220 ng quantity of DNA, some 30,000 T cell genomes, went into the sorted-subset replicate PCRs. Data came from immunoSEQ multiplex PCR; TCRdb stores just in-frame clones and leaves some out. The sample shows over a million clones, around 78% of them seen only once. The chain links TRBV5-1 to TRBJ1-6; D not resolved. Sequenced input: memory CD4+ T cells from PBMCs. The subset here: CD45RA-negative fraction. This receptor was taken from a man aged 18 to 30 in good health. Some clones in this sample may be carry-over from other donors' samples. The DNA of the CDR3 is TGCGCCAGCCGCGGGTCGTTCCACCCCGGGGATAATTCACCCCTCCACTTT. It specifies CASRGSFHPGDNSPLHF.